This T cell receptor (beta chain) was identified during a study of cytomegalovirus exposure and HLA in healthy donors. The PCR was carried out with 60 Vbeta primers and 13 Jbeta primers. Profiled with immunoSEQ multiplex PCR; TCRdb holds only in-frame clones, not every one. This sample carries under 200,000 clones, about four fifths of them seen once, and the ten largest clones take less than 2%. With regard to this clone: Its matching antigen is unknown.

Findings of the study overall: Later analysis suggested links between common viral pathogens and several top significant clusters. V- and J-gene trimming of TCR beta was linked (in a later analysis) to a missense DCLRE1C variant.

The sequenced material came from PBMCs. This receptor was taken from a young woman in good health and CMV-seronegative.

The CDR3 loop reads CASNPGQTYQETQYF. CDR3 sequence (DNA): TGTGCCAGCAATCCGGGACAAACGTACCAAGAGACCCAGTACTTC. This chain connects TRBV7-9 to TRBJ2-5, with TRBD1 as a possible D gene (6 bases). V gave up 7 bases and J gave up 0 bases, with 15 bases separating them. CDR3 size: 15 residues. Germline assignment: CDR1 SEHNR and CDR2 FQNEAQ (reference sequence).